This TCR beta chain was found in a study of T cells in Graves' hyperthyroidism and ophthalmopathy. Study conclusions and caveats: Researchers report that a 13 V-J model separated ophthalmopathy from stable hyperthyroidism.

This clonotype showed up just a few times. Its antigen remains unknown. Just one base apart from a much larger clone, this may be a read error. Amplification of TCR beta CDR3 regions was performed using RNA transcripts as template. The HTBI primer set drove a first-round RT-PCR of the TCR CDR3. TCRdb redid the calling of the multiplex PCR reads with MiXCR, one entry per CDR3 protein. Of 350,000 to 400,000 distinct CDR3 sequences listed, 15% are singletons. This TCR was recovered from a woman aged 25 to 39 with Graves' hyperthyroidism. The sequenced sample was blood.

CDR3 nucleotides: TGTGCCAGCGGTCTTGTAGCGGGAGGACGCACAGATACGCAGTATTTT. Encoded protein: CASGLVAGGRTDTQYF. This chain connects TRBV27 to TRBJ2-3, with 10 bases lining up with TRBD2. Trimming took 8 bases from V and 1 from J; bases not matched to a gene: 9. CDR3 size: 16 residues. The germline CDR1 and CDR2 sequences are MNHEY and SMNVEV (reference sequence).